Shown below are 23 T cell receptor beta chains from a single sample sequenced in a study of OX40 agonist ivuxolimab in advanced cancers. TCRdb's copy holds only in-frame clones and misses some; the assay was immunoSEQ multiplex PCR. The data contain 12,000 or so clones, approximately 76% of them singletons. The specimen comprised CD4+ or CD8+ T cells sorted from blood, sampled in a trial of the OX40 agonist ivuxolimab. These receptor sequences come from an adult with an advanced solid tumor such as melanoma, head and neck, liver or kidney cancer.

The genes are TRBV6-5 and TRBJ1-5; D is ambiguous. The V end lost 4 bases, the J end lost 5 bases, and 12 bases lay between the germline ends. Germline V gene data show CDR1 as MNHEY and CDR2 as SVGAGI. CDR3 length equals 14 residues. As DNA, the CDR3 is TGTGCCAGCAGTTGGTCGGGTCCACATCAGCCCCAGCATTTT. Translation gives CASSWSGPHQPQHF.

This clone appeared a single time. V and J are TRBV9 and TRBJ2-1, with D possibly TRBD2 on 6 matching bases. Trimming left V 2 bases short and J 7 bases short, with 13 bases between. Per germline, CDR1 SGDLS and CDR2 YYNGEE. CDR3 length equals 14 residues. CDR3 nucleotides: TGTGCCAGCAGCGTCGGGCGGGAAGGGAATGAGCAGTTCTTC. Protein product: CASSVGREGNEQFF. Full variable domain (missing parts from reference TRBV9 and TRBJ2-1): DSGVTQTPKHLITATGQRVTLRCSPRSGDLSVYWYQQSLDQGLQFLIQYYNGEERAKGNILERFSAQQFPDLHSELNLSSLELGDSALYFCASSVGREGNEQFFGPGTRLTVL.

This clone has only a few counts. This chain links TRBV4-2 with TRBJ1-2, with D uncertain. CDR1 is LGHNA and CDR2 is YNFKEQ in the germline V gene. Deletions cut 3 bases from V and 9 bases from J, with 11 bases between. The CDR3 runs 12 residues. CDR3: CASSQGDNRYTF. In nucleotides, the CDR3 is TGTGCCAGCAGCCAGGGAGACAATCGCTACACCTTC.

The rearrangement links TRBV27 to TRBJ2-7; D not resolved. Germline CDR1 MNHEY, CDR2 SMNVEV (reference sequence). The CDR3 spans 15 residues. V was trimmed by 8 bases and J by 3 bases, leaving 20 bases between them. CDR3 residues: CASSTSPLFGYEQYV. The CDR3 coding sequence is TGTGCCAGCTCCACCTCCCCCCTATTCGGCTACGAGCAGTACGTC.

This rearrangement joins TRBV27 to TRBJ2-1; no definite D call. The CDR3 has 11 amino acids. Germline CDR1 and CDR2: MNHEY and SMNVEV (reference sequence). The V gene lost 6 bases and the J gene lost 5 bases, with 5 bases spanning the gap. CDR3 residues: CASRRDNEQFF. The CDR3, as DNA: TGTGCCAGCAGACGGGACAATGAGCAGTTCTTC.

The rearrangement links TRBV27 to TRBJ2-6; TRBD1 matches 8 bases. The V segment lost 4 bases and the J segment 2 bases; nucleotides outside the gene matches: 10. The CDR3 is 18 residues long. CDR1 is MNHEY and CDR2 is SMNVEV in the germline V gene (reference sequence). The CDR3 DNA reads as TGTGCCAGCAGTTACCTGGACAGGGTCACGGCTGGGGCCAACGTCCTGACTTTC. Its protein product is CASSYLDRVTAGANVLTF.

The V call is TRBV28, the J call TRBJ1-1, with D possibly being TRBD1 (5 bases). Looked up from germline, CDR1 is MDHEN and CDR2 is SYDVKM. This CDR3 is built from 14 residues. V was clipped by 5 bases and J by 3 bases, with 13 bases between them. The CDR3 DNA follows: TGTGCCAGCAGTCCCTTAGGAGGGGACACTGAAGCTTTCTTT. Its protein is CASSPLGGDTEAFF.

This sequence joins TRBV11-2 and TRBJ2-7, with TRBD1 as a possible D gene (6 bases). V lost 1 base, J lost 2 bases, and 9 bases lay in between. CDR3 length equals 14 residues. CDR1 SGHAT and CDR2 FQNNGV come from the germline V gene. CDR3 sequence reads: CASSLGSGAYEQYV. CDR3 in DNA: TGTGCCAGCAGCTTAGGGTCAGGGGCCTACGAGCAGTACGTC.

The genes are TRBV7-9 and TRBJ1-2; no definite D call. V lost 1 base and J 8 bases, leaving 11 bases between the germline ends. The CDR3 is made up of 13 amino acids. Germline loops: CDR1 SEHNR, CDR2 FQNEAQ (reference sequence). The CDR3: CASSLERTKGYTF. CDR3 sequence (DNA): TGTGCCAGCAGCTTAGAGAGGACGAAAGGCTACACCTTC.

In its sample, this clone ranks as medium-sized. The chain carries TRBV6-1 and TRBJ2-7, with a possible D match to TRBD2 (6 bases). V was clipped by 5 bases and J by 5 bases, with 16 bases between them. Germline-derived CDR1 and CDR2 are MNHNS and SASEGT. The CDR3 contains 14 residues. CDR3 sequence reads: CASSLEEGTHEQYF. CDR3 DNA: TGTGCCAGCAGTTTGGAGGAGGGTACCCACGAGCAGTACTTC.

The gene calls are TRBV30 and TRBJ2-5; D unresolved. CDR3 length equals 12 residues. Germline V gene sequence: CDR1 GTSNPN, CDR2 SVGIG (reference sequence). The V and J ends lost 4 bases and 5 bases respectively, with 11 bases between them. The chain's CDR3 is CAWNWGSETQYF. CDR3 bases: TGTGCCTGGAATTGGGGATCCGAGACCCAGTACTTC.

The gene calls are TRBV5-1 and TRBJ1-1, with 8 bases fitting TRBD1. Per germline, CDR1 SGHRS and CDR2 YFSETQ. V trimming: 0 bases; J trimming: 0 bases; junction bases outside the gene matches: 4. CDR3 length equals 16 residues. The CDR3 region has the DNA TGCGCCAGCAGCTTGGCCCCGACAGGGGTGAACACTGAAGCTTTCTTT. Its protein product is CASSLAPTGVNTEAFF.

This sequence joins TRBV7-8 and TRBJ2-1; tentatively, D is TRBD2 (6 bases). Germline V gives CDR1 SGHVS, CDR2 FQNEAQ. The CDR3 covers 12 residues. V dropped 1 base and J dropped 11 bases, with 9 bases sitting between them. This chain's CDR3 is CASSLETSQQFF. In DNA, the CDR3 is TGTGCCAGCAGCTTAGAAACTAGCCAGCAGTTCTTC.

This sequence joins TRBV2 and TRBJ1-3, with a weak D call TRBD1 (6 bases). Trimming removed 5 bases from V and 0 bases from J, with 14 bases in between. Germline loops: CDR1 SNHLY, CDR2 FYNNEI. The CDR3 has 16 amino acids. CDR3 sequence: CASSHPDRISGNTIYF. CDR3 DNA: TGTGCCAGCAGTCACCCTGACAGGATCTCTGGAAACACCATATATTTT.

The CDR3 coding sequence is TGTGCCAGCAGCCGGGGGACAGGGGCTCGCCACAATGAGCAGTTCTTC. Protein product: CASSRGTGARHNEQFF. V and J are TRBV7-3 and TRBJ2-1; 10 bases line up with TRBD1. The CDR3 is 16 residues long. The trim removed 5 bases at V and 5 bases at J, leaving 9 bases unmatched. From germline, CDR1 is SGHTA and CDR2 FQGTGA.

CDR3 loop: CASSGWAGEPYEQYF. For the CDR3, the DNA is TGCGCCAGCAGTGGTTGGGCGGGAGAACCCTACGAGCAGTACTTC. J is TRBJ2-7 and V is TRBV5-1; TRBD2 agrees at 7 bases. The CDR3 spans 15 residues. Germline CDR1 SGHRS, CDR2 YFSETQ. Unmatched junction bases numbered 10, after V lost 5 bases and J lost 2 bases.

The count of this clone is one. The rearrangement links TRBV7-9 to TRBJ2-7, with D possibly TRBD2 on 5 matching bases. The CDR3 consists of 14 residues. V lost 0 bases and J lost 3, with 9 bases in between. The germline V gene encodes CDR1 SEHNR and CDR2 FQNEAQ (reference sequence). Written as DNA, the CDR3 is TGTGCCAGCAGCTTAGCGGTCGGACTCTACGAGCAGTACTTC. Translation gives CASSLAVGLYEQYF. Full variable domain (rest looked up from reference TRBV7-9 and TRBJ2-7): DTGVSQNPRHKITKRGQNVTFRCDPISEHNRLYWYRQTLGQGPEFLTYFQNEAQLEKSRLLSDRFSAERPKGSFSTLEIQRTEQGDSAMYLCASSLAVGLYEQYFGPGTRLTVT.

The chain couples TRBV11-2 to TRBJ2-4, with 10 bases that match TRBD1. CDR3 size: 16 residues. Germline V lookup: CDR1 SGHAT, CDR2 FQNNGV. J was trimmed by 6 bases and V by 5 bases; bases with no gene match: 10. CDR3 protein: CASSPPGGQGRNIQYF. CDR3 coding DNA: TGTGCCAGCAGCCCACCTGGGGGACAGGGGCGAAACATTCAGTACTTC.

The chain joins TRBV28 to TRBJ2-3, with D tentatively TRBD1 (6 bases). Germline values: CDR1 MDHEN, CDR2 SYDVKM. The CDR3 is 17 amino acids. V was shortened by 6 bases and J by 0 bases, with 19 bases between the two germline ends. The CDR3 coding sequence is TGTGCCAGCAGCTCCGACAGGACGTTCACTAGCACAGATACGCAGTATTTT. Translated, it gives CASSSDRTFTSTDTQYF.

The gene calls are TRBV6-4 and TRBJ2-7; D uncertain. The CDR3 extends over 11 amino acids. Germline-derived CDR1 and CDR2 are MRHNA and SNTAGT. Trimming pared 2 bases from V and 3 bases from J, leaving 2 bases between. The CDR3 here is CASSDSYEQYF. For the CDR3, the DNA is TGTGCCAGCAGTGACAGCTACGAGCAGTACTTC.

The chain has TRBV7-6 and TRBJ1-2; unclear D gene. Per germline, CDR1 SGHVS and CDR2 FNYEAQ. This CDR3 has 15 residues. V lost 1 base and J lost 8, with 17 bases in between. The CDR3 DNA follows: TGTGCCAGCAGCTTAGAATTAGGGCAGGACGGCGGCTACACCTTC. Translation: CASSLELGQDGGYTF. The full variable domain, with the rest looked up from reference TRBV7-6 and TRBJ1-2, is GAGVSQSPRYKVTKRGQDVALRCDPISGHVSLYWYRQALGQGPEFLTYFNYEAQQDKSGLPNDRFSAERPEGSISTLTIQRTEQRDSAMYRCASSLELGQDGGYTFGSGTRLTVV.

Judged by abundance, this clone is medium-sized (0.01 to 0.1%). J is TRBJ2-7 and V is TRBV5-6; no firm D call. Germline CDR1 and CDR2: SGHDT and YYEEEE. CDR3 size: 12 residues. Trimming stripped 5 bases from V and 3 bases from J, with 9 bases between. CDR3 in DNA: TGTGCCAGCAGTCTTGGGGACTACGAGCAGTACTTC. It codes for CASSLGDYEQYF.

The chain combines TRBV9 with TRBJ2-1; maybe TRBD2 (6 bases). The germline V gene encodes CDR1 SGDLS and CDR2 YYNGEE. The CDR3 consists of 15 residues. V shed 4 bases and J shed 8 bases, with 19 bases lying between them. The CDR3 loop reads CASSTEGLRIYEQFF. The CDR3 DNA follows: TGTGCCAGCAGCACGGAGGGCCTCCGAATATATGAGCAGTTCTTC.